This T cell receptor beta chain derives from a study of blood T cells in healthy people across ages. About the research overall: Template switching picked up about one barcoded beta molecule for each two T cells.

A second PCR of 7 to 11 cycles used a sample-barcoded 5' primer and a J-beta primer mix. Unique molecular identifiers of 12 random nucleotides labeled each cDNA. TCRdb ran MiXCR on the 5' RACE reads and lists one entry per CDR3 protein. Altogether around 990,000 distinct CDR3 sequences are present, more than 30% being singletons, with the ten largest covering around 13%. This TCR was sampled from a young man in good health. The source material was blood.

The DNA for the CDR3 is TGTGCCAGCAGTCCCCAAGACAGTTACTTTCCCTACGAGCAGTACTTC. It translates to CASSPQDSYFPYEQYF. V is TRBV7-2 and J is TRBJ2-7, with D maybe TRBD1 (5 bases). Germline CDR1 and CDR2: SGHTA and FQGNSA. This CDR3 has 16 amino acids. V was cut by 6 bases and J by 2 bases, with 20 bases left in between.